The 19 T cell receptor beta chains in this list originate from one sample, sequenced in a study of control samples from healthy donors and cancer patients. Generated by immunoSEQ multiplex PCR, the TCRdb table keeps only in-frame clones and is missing some. Of some 79,000 clones detected, about 89% appear once; the ten largest clones hold 7.2%. Sequencing was carried out using blood. The receptors were gathered from a man aged 50-59 years in good health.

This chain connects TRBV27 to TRBJ2-5, with D tentatively TRBD2 (6 bases). CDR3 size: 15 residues. Germline CDR1 MNHEY, CDR2 SMNVEV (reference sequence). Trimming cost V 0 bases and J 5 bases, with 13 bases left between them. This chain's CDR3 is CASSLSEGYGETQYF. In nucleotides, the CDR3 is TGTGCCAGCAGTTTATCGGAGGGCTACGGGGAGACCCAGTACTTC.

V and J are TRBV7-2 and TRBJ2-1; a possible D gene is TRBD1 (6 bases). Trimming stripped 5 bases from V and 7 bases from J, with 15 bases between. The CDR3 extends over 14 amino acids. CDR1 and CDR2 (germline): SGHTA, FQGNSA. The chain's CDR3 is CASSPGQSENEQFF. The CDR3 region has the DNA TGTGCCAGCAGCCCTGGACAGTCGGAGAATGAGCAGTTCTTC.

The V gene is TRBV4-2, the J gene TRBJ1-2; D is unclear. Germline V gene data show CDR1 as LGHNA and CDR2 as YNFKEQ. The CDR3 spans 14 residues. With 1 base removed from V and 8 bases from J, the gap between germline ends came to 14 bases. As DNA, the CDR3 is TGTGCCAGCAGCCAAGTATCGGGGAAGGAGGGCTACACCTTC. It is translated as CASSQVSGKEGYTF.

The chain carries TRBV5-5 and TRBJ2-7; 9 bases are shared with TRBD1. This CDR3 has 14 amino acids. Looked up from germline, CDR1 is SGHKS and CDR2 is YYEKEE (reference sequence). V trimming: 3 bases; J trimming: 4 bases; junction bases outside the gene matches: 5. Here the CDR3 DNA reads TGTGCCAGCAGCTGGGGACAGGGTTCATACGAGCAGTACTTC. This translates into CASSWGQGSYEQYF.

Written as DNA, the CDR3 is TGTGCCAGCACCGACAGGGTAGGCACCGGGGAGCTGTTTTTT. The encoded protein is CASTDRVGTGELFF. The rearrangement links TRBV6-4 to TRBJ2-2, with TRBD1 matching 7 bases. V dropped 7 bases and J dropped 4; count of bases not matched to a gene: 6. Germline CDR1 reads MRHNA; CDR2 reads SNTAGT. The CDR3 covers 14 residues.

As to this clone: At the DNA level, this CDR3 is encoded by other sequences in the same sample as well. V gene TRBV7-9 combines with J gene TRBJ2-7; D is uncertain. Germline loops: CDR1 SEHNR, CDR2 FQNEAQ (reference sequence). This CDR3 region has 12 residues. The ends were cut back, 1 base at V and 3 bases at J, with 4 bases in the middle. Written as DNA, the CDR3 is TGTGCCAGCAGCTTAGTGGGCTACGAGCAGTACTTC. Its protein is CASSLVGYEQYF.

V usage is TRBV9 and J usage is TRBJ2-2; TRBD1 matches 7 bases. The germline gives CDR1 SGDLS, CDR2 YYNGEE. V shed 4 bases, J shed 4 bases, and the junction held 1 base outside the gene matches. This CDR3 has 13 amino acids. CDR3 DNA: TGTGCCAGCAGCCCAGGGGGCACCGGGGAGCTGTTTTTT. It translates to CASSPGGTGELFF.

This chain links TRBV11-2 with TRBJ2-3; 7 bases are a match to TRBD2. CDR3 length: 15 residues. Germline V gene sequence: CDR1 SGHAT, CDR2 FQNNGV. V lost 7 bases and J lost 0; bases outside the gene matches: 7. CDR3 region: CASNVAGDSTDTQYF. The CDR3 DNA sequence: TGTGCCAGCAACGTGGCGGGGGACAGCACAGATACGCAGTATTTT.

V gene TRBV24-1 combines with J gene TRBJ2-3; 7 bases line up with TRBD1. Germline-derived CDR1 and CDR2 are KGHDR and SFDVKD. The CDR3 is 16 residues long. Trimming took 4 bases from V and 3 from J; bases not matched to a gene: 9. Written as DNA, the CDR3 is TGTGCCACCAGTGACCCCGACAGGGCGGGTACAGATACGCAGTATTTT. The encoded protein is CATSDPDRAGTDTQYF.

This clone turned up a few times. The chain recombines TRBV7-6 with TRBJ2-2; D possibly corresponds to TRBD2 (6 bases). The CDR3 totals 16 residues. Germline assignment: CDR1 SGHVS and CDR2 FNYEAQ. The CDR3: CASLARDFANTGELFF. The CDR3 DNA reads as TGTGCGAGTTTAGCCCGGGACTTCGCGAACACCGGGGAGCTGTTTTTT. The whole variable domain, remainder taken from reference TRBV7-6 and TRBJ2-2, is GAGVSQSPRYKVTKRGQDVALRCDPISGHVSLYWYRQALGQGPEFLTYFNYEAQQDKSGLPNDRFSAERPEGSISTLTIQRTEQRDSAMYRCASLARDFANTGELFFGEGSRLTVL.

This clone has just one count. This chain joins TRBV2 and TRBJ2-3; D is perhaps TRBD1 (6 bases). Deletions cut 3 bases from V and 1 base from J, with 11 bases between. CDR1 SNHLY and CDR2 FYNNEI come from the germline V gene. The CDR3 sequence is 15 residues long. CDR3 coding DNA: TGTGCCAGCAGTGATGGCAGGGGAGGCACAGATACGCAGTATTTT. This sequence encodes CASSDGRGGTDTQYF.

The rearrangement links TRBV5-1 to TRBJ2-3, with 12 bases lining up with TRBD2. The germline V gene has CDR1 SGHRS and CDR2 YFSETQ. Trimming at V came to 3 bases and at J to 5 bases, leaving 16 bases not matched to a gene. The CDR3 is 19 amino acids. For the CDR3, the DNA is TGCGCCAGCAGCTGGGGTTCCTGGCTAGCGGGGGGGCTCTTAGATACGCAGTATTTT. Residues: CASSWGSWLAGGLLDTQYF. Looking up the rest from reference TRBV5-1 and TRBJ2-3 gives the full variable domain: KAGVTQTPRYLIKTRGQQVTLSCSPISGHRSVSWYQQTPGQGLQFLFEYFSETQRNKGNFPGRFSGRQFSNSRSEMNVSTLELGDSALYLCASSWGSWLAGGLLDTQYFGPGTRLTVL.

The CDR3 bases are TGTGCCAGCAGGGCGAGGGTCACTGAAGCTTTCTTT. Its translation: CASRARVTEAFF. The chain employs TRBV25-1 and TRBJ1-1; D gene ambiguous. Trimming cost V 6 bases and J 4 bases, with 9 bases left between them. Per the germline V gene, CDR1 is MGHDK and CDR2 is SYGVNS. The CDR3 has 12 amino acids.

The J gene is TRBJ2-1, the V gene TRBV30; the D is unclear. This CDR3 has 13 residues. Germline CDR1 is GTSNPN and CDR2 is SVGIG (reference sequence). V was trimmed by 4 bases and J by 3 bases, leaving 10 bases between them. The CDR3 sequence: CAWKNAFYNEQFF. The CDR3 DNA reads TGTGCCTGGAAGAACGCGTTCTACAATGAGCAGTTCTTC.

This sequence joins TRBV7-9 and TRBJ2-3, with D perhaps TRBD2 (7 bases). Per germline, CDR1 SEHNR and CDR2 FQNEAQ (reference sequence). The ends were cut back, 3 bases at V and 5 bases at J, with 12 bases in the middle. This CDR3 spans 14 amino acids. CDR3 in DNA: TGTGCCAGCAGCTTGGCGGGGGCCAAAGATACGCAGTATTTT. Residues: CASSLAGAKDTQYF.

The rearrangement joins TRBV29-1 to TRBJ1-2; D is uncertain. Germline V gene sequence: CDR1 SQVTM, CDR2 ANQGSEA. The CDR3 extends over 14 amino acids. Trimming took off 0 bases at V and 8 bases at J, with 16 bases between the two ends. CDR3 in DNA: TGCAGCGTTGAAGATCCAATAGACAAGGTGGGCTACACCTTC. Amino acids: CSVEDPIDKVGYTF. Full variable domain (rest looked up from reference TRBV29-1 and TRBJ1-2): SAVISQKPSRDICQRGTSLTIQCQVDSQVTMMFWYRQQPGQSLTLIATANQGSEATYESGFVIDKFPISRPNLTFSTLTVSNMSPEDSSIYLCSVEDPIDKVGYTFGSGTRLTVV.

This CDR3 reads CASSLDRGAHSPLHF. The CDR3 DNA follows: TGTGCCAGCAGCTTAGATCGGGGGGCTCATTCACCCCTCCACTTT. This sequence joins TRBV11-2 and TRBJ1-6; possibly TRBD1 for D (6 bases). Germline V lookup: CDR1 SGHAT, CDR2 FQNNGV. The CDR3 totals 15 residues. With 0 bases removed from V and 8 bases from J, the gap between germline ends came to 11 bases.

The gene calls are TRBV11-2 and TRBJ1-1; 7 positions match TRBD1. The CDR3 is 16 amino acids. Germline loops: CDR1 SGHAT, CDR2 FQNNGV. The ends lost 2 bases at V and 1 base at J; junction bases unmatched: 7. CDR3 nucleotides: TGTGCCAGCAGCTTATGGGGACAGCCGTGGAACACTGAAGCTTTCTTT. Its translation: CASSLWGQPWNTEAFF.

The gene calls are TRBV6-2 or TRBV6-3 and TRBJ2-3; maybe TRBD2 (7 bases). This CDR3 has 14 residues. Germline assignment: CDR1 MNHEY and CDR2 SVGEGT. V lost 2 bases to trimming and J lost 5 bases, with 11 bases between them. The CDR3 DNA reads as TGTGCCAGCAGTTACGGGGGGGCTGGAGATACGCAGTATTTT. Translation: CASSYGGAGDTQYF.